A selection of T cell receptor beta chains follows, all from one sample in a study of blood T cell repertoires in COVID-19. Profiling relied on immunoSEQ multiplex PCR, and the TCRdb table lists in-frame clones only, not all of them. Counted here are approximately 210,000 clones, about 90% occurring once; the ten biggest clones make up 1.9%. Material for sequencing was peripheral blood. The receptor set was obtained from a man aged 35-49 years with active or convalescent COVID-19. CDR3s include the opening cysteine and the closing phenylalanine or tryptophan.

v_call: TRBV6-5; j_call: TRBJ1-5; cdr3_aa: CASKEGAGPSPQHF
v_call: TRBV28; j_call: TRBJ1-2; cdr3_aa: CALWTGANYGYTF
v_call: TRBV5-6; j_call: TRBJ1-5; cdr3_aa: CASSSDRGSNQPQHF
v_call: TRBV18; j_call: TRBJ1-1; cdr3_aa: CASSPTDNTEAFF
v_call: TRBV28; j_call: TRBJ2-1; cdr3_aa: CASGGSRRGYNEQFF
v_call: TRBV28; j_call: TRBJ1-2; cdr3_aa: CASSLRPGGYGYTF
v_call: TRBV4-2; j_call: TRBJ1-2; cdr3_aa: CASSHNTGVTNYGYTF
v_call: TRBV27; j_call: TRBJ1-2; cdr3_aa: CASSPDTTNYGYTF
v_call: TRBV5-1; j_call: TRBJ2-1; cdr3_aa: CASTARLAGVSYNEQFF
v_call: TRBV27; j_call: TRBJ1-1; cdr3_aa: CASRPQGFLATEAFF
v_call: TRBV15; j_call: TRBJ2-1; cdr3_aa: CATSRGIAGGLSEQFF
v_call: TRBV19; j_call: TRBJ1-1; cdr3_aa: CASSPRGGTEAFF
v_call: TRBV7-9; j_call: TRBJ2-2; cdr3_aa: CASEYTGELFF
v_call: TRBV7-3; j_call: TRBJ2-1; cdr3_aa: CASSLLAGGGNEQFF
v_call: TRBV4-2; j_call: TRBJ1-5; cdr3_aa: CASSQGGQAINQPQHF
v_call: TRBV25-1; j_call: TRBJ2-1; cdr3_aa: CASSSGGSSYNEQFF
v_call: TRBV7-9; j_call: TRBJ2-5; cdr3_aa: CASREGGGRETQYF
v_call: TRBV7-9; j_call: TRBJ1-2; cdr3_aa: CASSLPPGQIRNYGYTF
v_call: TRBV29-1; j_call: TRBJ2-6; cdr3_aa: CSVATVRLGANVLTF
v_call: TRBV9; j_call: TRBJ2-1; cdr3_aa: CASSPRTGKSPYNEQFF
v_call: TRBV2; j_call: TRBJ2-2; cdr3_aa: CASSDASGGTGELFF
v_call: TRBV4-1; j_call: TRBJ1-6; cdr3_aa: CASSRSTGDLSPLHF
v_call: TRBV5-6; j_call: TRBJ1-1; cdr3_aa: CASSLERGRGTEAFF
v_call: TRBV25-1; j_call: TRBJ2-7; cdr3_aa: CASSDRQGTHYEQYF
v_call: TRBV6-5; j_call: TRBJ2-1; cdr3_aa: CASSSGTLTSGEQFF
v_call: TRBV19; j_call: TRBJ1-2; cdr3_aa: CASSNVPYYGYTF
v_call: TRBV12-3/TRBV12-4; j_call: TRBJ1-2; cdr3_aa: CASSRQGSRGYTF
v_call: TRBV21-1; j_call: TRBJ1-2; cdr3_aa: CASSLVSRDRPYLNYGYTF
v_call: TRBV6-5; j_call: TRBJ2-3; cdr3_aa: CASRRLLLSTDTQYF
v_call: TRBV5-1; j_call: TRBJ2-2; cdr3_aa: CASSPGQLTGELFF
v_call: TRBV29-1; j_call: TRBJ2-7; cdr3_aa: CSVDVGGPYEQYF
v_call: TRBV15; j_call: TRBJ1-2; cdr3_aa: CATSNDRGLDYGYTF
v_call: TRBV4-1; j_call: TRBJ1-2; cdr3_aa: CASSLRQITNGNYGYTF
v_call: TRBV7-9; j_call: TRBJ1-1; cdr3_aa: CASSGKGQMNTEAFF
v_call: TRBV24-1; j_call: TRBJ2-7; cdr3_aa: CANVYRDLSYEQYF
v_call: TRBV6-4; j_call: TRBJ1-4; cdr3_aa: CAGGPTGRPTNEKLFF
v_call: TRBV10-3; j_call: TRBJ2-7; cdr3_aa: CAISGPGEGLAGPYEQYF
v_call: TRBV20-1; j_call: TRBJ2-3; cdr3_aa: CSARGTDTQYF
v_call: TRBV2; j_call: TRBJ1-2; cdr3_aa: CASSDAGVDGYTF
v_call: TRBV6-5; j_call: TRBJ2-7; cdr3_aa: CASSRLADTSYEQYF
v_call: TRBV5-1; j_call: TRBJ2-1; cdr3_aa: CASSLLTLAGEVYNEQFF
v_call: TRBV15; j_call: TRBJ1-2; cdr3_aa: CATSRGGRDRAITYGYTF
v_call: TRBV28; j_call: TRBJ2-7; cdr3_aa: CASTRTYLYEQYF
v_call: TRBV18; j_call: TRBJ2-1; cdr3_aa: CASSVNRDEQFF
v_call: TRBV11-2; j_call: TRBJ1-1; cdr3_aa: CASSLNPGTEAFF
v_call: TRBV30; j_call: TRBJ1-5; cdr3_aa: CAWSVNRLSQPQHF
v_call: TRBV20-1; j_call: TRBJ1-2; cdr3_aa: CSATSGGGYTF
v_call: TRBV5-4; j_call: TRBJ1-1; cdr3_aa: CASSQNPLSVNTEAFF
v_call: TRBV5-6; j_call: TRBJ2-7; cdr3_aa: CASSLVTGSYEQYF
v_call: TRBV24-1; j_call: TRBJ2-1; cdr3_aa: CATSSTSSYNEQFF
v_call: TRBV24-1; j_call: TRBJ2-2; cdr3_aa: CATSDLGRVNSGELFF
v_call: TRBV19; j_call: TRBJ2-2; cdr3_aa: CASKEDSGASTGELFF
v_call: TRBV28; j_call: TRBJ2-3; cdr3_aa: CASSLTGTSTDTQYF